This TCR beta chain was identified in a study of T cell clones after liver transplantation. This clone was seen only once. Only in-frame clones appear in the TCRdb table, and some are missing; sequencing was by immunoSEQ multiplex PCR. The sample has around 20,000 clones; 75% to 90% are singletons. The TCR originated in a human patient who received a liver transplant. Some T cells may trace back to the graft donor. The sequencing used CD8+ T cells from blood, collected almost 47 months after liver transplant.

The CDR3 region has the DNA TGTGCCAGCAGTTACAGGGAAGGAAACACCATATATTTT. It yields the protein CASSYREGNTIYF. The chain combines TRBV6-6 with TRBJ1-3, with no clear D. Germline V gene data show CDR1 as MNHNY and CDR2 as SVGAGI (reference sequence). The CDR3 is made up of 13 amino acids. Trimming cost V 2 bases and J 4 bases, with 6 bases left between them.